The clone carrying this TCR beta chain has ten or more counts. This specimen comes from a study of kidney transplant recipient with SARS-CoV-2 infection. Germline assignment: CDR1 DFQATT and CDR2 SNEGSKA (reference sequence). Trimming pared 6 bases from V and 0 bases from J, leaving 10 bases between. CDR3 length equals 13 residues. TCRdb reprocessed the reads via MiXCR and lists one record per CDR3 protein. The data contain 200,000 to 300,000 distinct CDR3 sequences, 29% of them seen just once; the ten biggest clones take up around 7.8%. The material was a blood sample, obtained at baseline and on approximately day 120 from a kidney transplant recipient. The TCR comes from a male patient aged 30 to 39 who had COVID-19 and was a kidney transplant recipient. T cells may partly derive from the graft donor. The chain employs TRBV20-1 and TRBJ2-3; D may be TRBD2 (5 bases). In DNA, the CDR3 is TGCAGTGCCGCAGCGGACAGCACAGATACGCAGTATTTT. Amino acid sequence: CSAAADSTDTQYF.